This T cell receptor beta chain was captured in a study of beta chain features in type 1 diabetes. Across the study: Healthy donors and patients showed comparable age, gender and cell yields.

This clone appeared a few times. Its antigen is not identified. Trimming took 6 bases from V and 4 from J, leaving 12 bases between them. There are 13 residues in the CDR3. Germline assignment: CDR1 SGHDN and CDR2 FVKESK. All of the isolated RNA was reverse transcribed, so expressed TCRB transcripts were sequenced. Roughly 3.5 million reads per sample were averaged for naive, central memory and regulatory samples. Here immunoSEQ multiplex PCR was the method, and the copy in TCRdb shows in-frame clones only, minus some. The sample lists approximately 150,000 clones; roughly 60% were seen once. Study findings and constraints: Naive, central memory and Treg TCRB repertoires appeared more alike in patients than in healthy donors. Type 1 diabetes patients showed a moderate but significant shortening of TCRB CDR3s in all four CD4+ subsets.

The TCR was taken from a man younger than 40 with type 1 diabetes. Sequencing was performed on naive CD4+ T cells from blood. This sequence joins TRBV14 and TRBJ2-5; tentative D call: TRBD1 (5 bases). This CDR3 is CASSILGLETQYF. The CDR3 DNA follows: TGTGCCAGCAGTATCTTGGGGCTAGAGACCCAGTACTTC.